This TCR beta chain emerged from a study of blood T cells in healthy people across ages. General study results and limits: Getting older went along with TCR beta diversity per million T cells dropping roughly linearly.

A second PCR, run for about 7 to 11 cycles, used a sample-barcoded 5' primer plus a J-beta primer mix. MiXCR, applied by TCRdb to the 5' RACE reads, yields one record per CDR3 protein. The top ten hold under 30% of the sample, which has approximately 1,700,000 distinct CDR3 sequences, 30% to 40% seen once. Germline loops: CDR1 LGHDT, CDR2 YNNKEL (reference sequence). CDR3 length: 17 amino acids. Between the trimmed V and J ends, which lost 0 bases and 5 bases, there was a span of 17 bases. This clonotype came up once. Its target is unknown. The receptor was derived from a human donor in good health. This chain uses TRBV3-1 with TRBJ2-1, with D maybe TRBD1 (6 bases). The sequencing input was blood. This chain's CDR3 is CASSQDLDRPWNNEQFF. CDR3 in DNA: TGTGCCAGCAGCCAAGATCTAGACAGGCCCTGGAACAATGAGCAGTTCTTC.